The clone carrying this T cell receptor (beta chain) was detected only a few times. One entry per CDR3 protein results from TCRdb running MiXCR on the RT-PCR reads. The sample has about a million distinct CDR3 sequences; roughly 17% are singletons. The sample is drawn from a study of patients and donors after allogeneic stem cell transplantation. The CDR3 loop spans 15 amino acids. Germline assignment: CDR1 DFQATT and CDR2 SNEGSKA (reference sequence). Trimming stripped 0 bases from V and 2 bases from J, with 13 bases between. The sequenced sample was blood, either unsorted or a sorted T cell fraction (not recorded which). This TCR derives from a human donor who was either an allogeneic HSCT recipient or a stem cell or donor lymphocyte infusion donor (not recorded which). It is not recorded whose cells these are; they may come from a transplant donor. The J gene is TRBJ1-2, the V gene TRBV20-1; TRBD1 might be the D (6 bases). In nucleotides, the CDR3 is TGCAGTGCTAGAGACCCAGGGGCGCGGAACTATGGCTACACCTTC. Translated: CSARDPGARNYGYTF.